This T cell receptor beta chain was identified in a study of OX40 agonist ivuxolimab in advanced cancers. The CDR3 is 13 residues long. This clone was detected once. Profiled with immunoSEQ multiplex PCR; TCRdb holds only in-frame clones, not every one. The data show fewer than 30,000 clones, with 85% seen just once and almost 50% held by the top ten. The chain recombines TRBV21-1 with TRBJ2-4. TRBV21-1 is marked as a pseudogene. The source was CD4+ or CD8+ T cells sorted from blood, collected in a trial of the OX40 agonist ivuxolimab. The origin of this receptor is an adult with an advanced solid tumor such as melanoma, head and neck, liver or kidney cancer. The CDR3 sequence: CASSKDYGNWRYF. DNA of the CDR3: TGTGCCAGCAGCAAAGACTATGGGAACTGGAGGTACTTC.